The 29 T cell receptor beta chains below come from one sample, sequenced in a study of T cell clones after liver transplantation. Repertoires were generated with immunoSEQ multiplex PCR, while TCRdb's copy carries only in-frame clones and drops some. The data show around 100,000 clones, with approximately 85% seen just once and about 1% held by the top ten. The sample here was CD4+ T cells from blood, taken before liver transplant. The receptors shown here come from a human donor who received a liver transplant.

The chain uses TRBV7-3 and TRBJ2-3, with TRBD2 matching over 8 bases. CDR3 length: 14 amino acids. Germline lookup yields CDR1 SGHTA and CDR2 FQGTGA. The V and J ends lost 5 bases and 15 bases, in that order; junction bases with no gene match: 16. This chain's CDR3 is CASSPLLSSGLIYF. The CDR3 DNA sequence: TGTGCCAGCAGCCCCCTACTTTCTAGCGGGCTTATCTATTTT.

The V and J genes are TRBV7-8 and TRBJ1-1; D uncertain. V was shortened by 1 base and J by 1 base, with 7 bases between the two germline ends. The CDR3 totals 14 residues. Germline-derived CDR1 and CDR2 are SGHVS and FQNEAQ. CDR3 bases: TGTGCCAGCAGCTTAGTCAGGAAGAACACTGAAGCTTTCTTT. Encoded protein: CASSLVRKNTEAFF.

The chain employs TRBV7-2 and TRBJ1-5; D is undetermined. This CDR3 region has 14 residues. Germline V gene lookup returns CDR1 SGHTA and CDR2 FQGNSA. Trimming removed 5 bases from V and 1 base from J, with 9 bases in between. The DNA for the CDR3 is TGTGCCAGCAGCCTAGAGGTGAGCAATCAGCCCCAGCATTTT. It specifies CASSLEVSNQPQHF.

This rearrangement joins TRBV5-1 to TRBJ2-2; D perhaps matches TRBD1 (5 bases). V dropped 2 bases and J dropped 6 bases, with 11 bases sitting between them. There are 14 residues in the CDR3. Per the germline V gene, CDR1 is SGHRS and CDR2 is YFSETQ. CDR3 nucleotide sequence: TGCGCCAGCAGCTTATTACAGGCATCCGGGGAGCTGTTTTTT. Translating gives CASSLLQASGELFF. The variable domain in full, with the rest retrieved from reference TRBV5-1 and TRBJ2-2, is KAGVTQTPRYLIKTRGQQVTLSCSPISGHRSVSWYQQTPGQGLQFLFEYFSETQRNKGNFPGRFSGRQFSNSRSEMNVSTLELGDSALYLCASSLLQASGELFFGEGSRLTVL.

The V and J genes are TRBV5-1 and TRBJ2-5; maybe TRBD2 (6 bases). This CDR3 contains 14 residues. CDR1 SGHRS and CDR2 YFSETQ come from the germline V gene. V was clipped by 4 bases and J by 2 bases, with 12 bases between them. The CDR3 coding sequence is TGCGCCAGCAGCACCACTAGCACTCAAGAGACCCAGTACTTC. Protein product: CASSTTSTQETQYF.

The chain carries TRBV27 and TRBJ1-5; no definite D call. V was clipped by 2 bases and J by 7 bases, with 18 bases between them. The V gene's germline CDR1 is MNHEY and CDR2 SMNVEV (reference sequence). CDR3 length equals 16 residues. CDR3 protein: CASSLTAVGVAQPQHF. The CDR3 DNA reads as TGTGCCAGCAGTTTAACTGCGGTGGGAGTCGCGCAGCCCCAGCATTTT.

This clone was recorded a few times. The rearrangement joins TRBV2 to TRBJ2-3; 9 bases are a match to TRBD2. This CDR3 contains 15 residues. V lost 8 bases, J lost 10 bases, and 16 bases stayed unmatched. CDR1 is SNHLY and CDR2 is FYNNEI in the germline V gene. CDR3 bases: TGTGCCAGCTCCGTGGGGCTAGCGGGAAGGAATCCGCAGTATTTT. Residues: CASSVGLAGRNPQYF.

The rearrangement uses TRBV7-8 and TRBJ2-4, with 7 nucleotides matching TRBD1. V lost 1 base and J lost 5; bases outside the gene matches: 8. The length of the CDR3 is 16 residues. Germline loops: CDR1 SGHVS, CDR2 FQNEAQ. The CDR3 DNA sequence: TGTGCCAGCAGCTTAGGGGACAGCCCCTTCGAAAACATTCAGTACTTC. This codes for CASSLGDSPFENIQYF.

V usage is TRBV6-5 and J usage is TRBJ2-7, with D tentatively TRBD2 (6 bases). Germline values: CDR1 MNHEY, CDR2 SVGAGI. The CDR3 sequence is 16 residues long. The V gene lost 0 bases and the J gene lost 2 bases, with 14 bases spanning the gap. The CDR3 bases are TGTGCCAGCAGTTACTCCCCCGGCGGGGCAGCCTACGAGCAGTACTTC. It yields the protein CASSYSPGGAAYEQYF.

This clone has a handful of counts. This chain connects TRBV5-1 to TRBJ2-3; unclear D gene. This CDR3 spans 14 amino acids. Trimming took off 3 bases at V and 6 bases at J, with 14 bases between the two ends. Germline V gene lookup returns CDR1 SGHRS and CDR2 YFSETQ. The DNA of the CDR3 is TGCGCCAGCAGCTCCGGACCAACTTCGGATACGCAGTATTTT. Protein sequence: CASSSGPTSDTQYF. Filled out from reference TRBV5-1 and TRBJ2-3, the complete variable domain reads KAGVTQTPRYLIKTRGQQVTLSCSPISGHRSVSWYQQTPGQGLQFLFEYFSETQRNKGNFPGRFSGRQFSNSRSEMNVSTLELGDSALYLCASSSGPTSDTQYFGPGTRLTVL.

V and J are TRBV11-2 and TRBJ1-4; possible D gene TRBD1, 6 bases. The CDR3 spans 16 residues. Per the germline V gene, CDR1 is SGHAT and CDR2 is FQNNGV. The germline V and J ends were trimmed by 5 bases and 6 bases, with 19 bases remaining between them. CDR3 loop: CASSPGAGIADEKLFF. As DNA, the CDR3 is TGTGCCAGCAGCCCAGGGGCGGGAATAGCTGATGAAAAACTGTTTTTT. The complete variable domain, with remaining parts taken from reference TRBV11-2 and TRBJ1-4, reads EAGVAQSPRYKIIEKRQSVAFWCNPISGHATLYWYQQILGQGPKLLIQFQNNGVVDDSQLPKDRFSAERLKGVDSTLKIQPAKLEDSAVYLCASSPGAGIADEKLFFGSGTQLSVL.

V gene TRBV6-1 combines with J gene TRBJ2-7; 10 positions match TRBD2. The germline V gene has CDR1 MNHNS and CDR2 SASEGT. The trim removed 6 bases at V and 1 base at J, leaving 6 bases unmatched. This CDR3 has 15 amino acids. The CDR3 bases are TGTGCCAGCAGCGCGACTAGCGGGTCATCCTACGAGCAGTACTTC. Its translation: CASSATSGSSYEQYF.

The chain carries TRBV5-6 and TRBJ2-1, with 7 bases lining up with TRBD2. CDR3 size: 16 residues. Trimming at V came to 5 bases and at J to 0 bases, leaving 8 bases not matched to a gene. Germline V gives CDR1 SGHDT, CDR2 YYEEEE. CDR3 region: CASRATSGGSYNEQFF. DNA for the CDR3: TGTGCCAGCAGGGCGACCTCGGGGGGCTCCTACAATGAGCAGTTCTTC.

The genes are TRBV5-1 and TRBJ1-1; D unclear. Germline assignment: CDR1 SGHRS and CDR2 YFSETQ. The CDR3 runs 15 residues. V lost 6 bases and J lost 3, with 18 bases in between. CDR3 loop: CASTQHAVDYTEAFF. CDR3 nucleotides: TGCGCCAGCACCCAACATGCGGTGGATTACACTGAAGCTTTCTTT.

This rearrangement joins TRBV29-1 to TRBJ2-3; no clear D gene. Germline CDR1 and CDR2: SQVTM and ANQGSEA. Trimming shortened V by 5 bases and J by 5 bases, and 14 bases separated the two germline ends. This CDR3 comprises 13 residues. CDR3 DNA sequence: TGCAGCGTTTCGGCGGCGGTAAGAGATACGCAGTATTTT. It encodes CSVSAAVRDTQYF.

V usage is TRBV11-2 and J usage is TRBJ1-5, with 9 bases fitting TRBD1. The CDR3 is 14 amino acids. CDR1 is SGHAT and CDR2 is FQNNGV in the germline V gene. Trimming removed 5 bases from V and 11 bases from J; junction bases left unmatched: 10. In DNA, the CDR3 is TGTGCCAGCAGCCTCGGGACAGGGAATTCTGCCCAGCATTTT. Translating it yields CASSLGTGNSAQHF.

V and J are TRBV18 and TRBJ2-1; D not certain. Trimming left V 9 bases short and J 0 bases short, with 15 bases between. Germline CDR1 and CDR2: KGHSH and LQKENI. This CDR3 has 15 amino acids. CDR3 nucleotides: TGTGCCAGTCACCCCGGTAGCTCCTCCTACAATGAGCAGTTCTTC. This translates into CASHPGSSSYNEQFF. Variable domain in full (rest from reference TRBV18 and TRBJ2-1): NAGVMQNPRHLVRRRGQEARLRCSPMKGHSHVYWYRQLPEEGLKFMVYLQKENIIDESGMPKERFSAEFPKEGPSILRIQQVVRGDSAAYFCASHPGSSSYNEQFFGPGTRLTVL.

This chain joins TRBV19 and TRBJ2-3; unclear D gene. CDR3 length equals 17 residues. CDR1 and CDR2 from the germline V gene are LNHDA and SQIVND (reference sequence). V dropped 5 bases and J dropped 0 bases, with 18 bases sitting between them. CDR3 loop: CASSLNNQPFSTDTQYF. CDR3 coding DNA: TGTGCCAGTAGTCTCAATAATCAGCCCTTCAGCACAGATACGCAGTATTTT.

The table lists this clone with a count of one. V gene TRBV19 combines with J gene TRBJ2-1; 11 bases align to TRBD2. CDR3 length: 15 amino acids. CDR1 is LNHDA and CDR2 is SQIVND in the germline V gene (reference sequence). V lost 6 bases, J lost 6 bases, and 7 bases stayed unmatched. The CDR3 bases are TGTGCCAGTAGAACCGGGACTAGCGGCCCCAATGAGCAGTTCTTC. It is translated as CASRTGTSGPNEQFF.

V usage is TRBV27 and J usage is TRBJ2-7, with 10 bases lining up with TRBD1. Germline V gives CDR1 MNHEY, CDR2 SMNVEV (reference sequence). The CDR3 has 13 residues. V lost 6 bases to trimming and J lost 3 bases; unmatched junction nucleotides: 2. The CDR3, as DNA: TGTGCCAGCAGGGGGACAGGGGACTACGAGCAGTACTTC. Protein product: CASRGTGDYEQYF.

The rearrangement uses TRBV30 and TRBJ1-4, with 8 bases that match TRBD1. CDR3 length: 12 amino acids. Germline CDR1 is GTSNPN and CDR2 is SVGIG (reference sequence). Germline trimming cut 8 bases from V and 7 bases from J; bases unmatched to any gene: 6. DNA for the CDR3: TGTGCCGGTCAGGGGGCTGGTGAAAAACTGTTTTTT. Protein: CAGQGAGEKLFF.

V usage is TRBV7-3 and J usage is TRBJ1-1; the D gene is possibly TRBD1 (6 bases). V was clipped by 5 bases and J by 7 bases, with 23 bases between them. The CDR3 is made up of 16 amino acids. Germline loops: CDR1 SGHTA, CDR2 FQGTGA. Here the CDR3 DNA reads TGTGCCAGCAGCCAGGGGCCAAAAGGGAGGGGAGGTGAAGCTTTCTTT. Translated, it gives CASSQGPKGRGGEAFF. The complete variable domain, with remaining parts taken from reference TRBV7-3 and TRBJ1-1, reads GAGVSQTPSNKVTEKGKYVELRCDPISGHTALYWYRQSLGQGPEFLIYFQGTGAADDSGLPNDRFFAVRPEGSVSTLKIQRTERGDSAVYLCASSQGPKGRGGEAFFGQGTRLTVV.

This sequence joins TRBV18 and TRBJ1-1; D not resolved. The germline gives CDR1 KGHSH, CDR2 LQKENI. V lost 2 bases and J 7 bases, leaving 8 bases between the germline ends. This CDR3 contains 12 residues. This CDR3 reads CASSPTPREAFF. The CDR3 nucleotides are TGTGCCAGCTCACCAACCCCGCGTGAAGCTTTCTTT.

This clone was counted only a few times. The CDR3: CASSLGSGEYEQYF. CDR3 sequence (DNA): TGTGCCAGCAGTCTGGGGTCGGGGGAATACGAGCAGTACTTC. This chain connects TRBV7-9 to TRBJ2-7; D possibly corresponds to TRBD2 (6 bases). Germline CDR1 SEHNR, CDR2 FQNEAQ (reference sequence). V dropped 6 bases and J dropped 4 bases, with 16 bases sitting between them. The CDR3 consists of 14 residues.

This chain links TRBV29-1 with TRBJ2-5, with D possibly matching TRBD1 (6 bases). The CDR3 covers 13 residues. Deletions cut 3 bases from V and 5 bases from J, with 13 bases between. Germline V lookup: CDR1 SQVTM, CDR2 ANQGSEA. CDR3 DNA: TGCAGCGTTGATCTCACAGGGACCGAGACCCAGTACTTC. Amino acid sequence: CSVDLTGTETQYF.

The CDR3: CASSYRGSIYNEQFF. CDR3 DNA sequence: TGTGCCAGCAGTTACAGGGGGAGTATTTACAATGAGCAGTTCTTC. The genes are TRBV6-5 and TRBJ2-1, with D tentatively TRBD1 (6 bases). Germline assignment: CDR1 MNHEY and CDR2 SVGAGI. This CDR3 is built from 15 residues. V shed 2 bases and J shed 4 bases, with 12 bases lying between them.

The CDR3 coding sequence is TGTGCCAGCAGCTTGACAGGGGCCAACGTCCTGACTTTC. Translating it yields CASSLTGANVLTF. The chain carries TRBV2 and TRBJ2-6; D call uncertain. Germline values: CDR1 SNHLY, CDR2 FYNNEI. There are 13 residues in the CDR3. The germline V and J ends were trimmed by 6 bases and 4 bases, with 7 bases remaining between them. Full variable domain (missing parts from reference TRBV2 and TRBJ2-6): EPEVTQTPSHQVTQMGQEVILRCVPISNHLYFYWYRQILGQKVEFLVSFYNNEISEKSEIFDDQFSVERPDGSNFTLKIRSTKLEDSAMYFCASSLTGANVLTFGAGSRLTVL.

The J gene is TRBJ1-3, the V gene TRBV7-6; 7 nucleotides line up with TRBD1. V lost 5 bases, J lost 4 bases, and 2 bases stayed unmatched. The CDR3 sequence is 13 residues long. Germline-derived CDR1 and CDR2 are SGHVS and FNYEAQ. The CDR3 here is CASSRQGGNTIYF. DNA for the CDR3: TGTGCCAGCAGCCGACAGGGAGGAAACACCATATATTTT.

The genes are TRBV28 and TRBJ1-2; D remains unclear. This CDR3 comprises 13 residues. From germline, CDR1 is MDHEN and CDR2 SYDVKM. V lost 6 bases, J lost 4 bases, and 12 bases lay in between. CDR3 amino acids: CASSSDVSYGYTF. Written as DNA, the CDR3 is TGTGCCAGCAGCAGCGACGTCTCCTATGGCTACACCTTC.